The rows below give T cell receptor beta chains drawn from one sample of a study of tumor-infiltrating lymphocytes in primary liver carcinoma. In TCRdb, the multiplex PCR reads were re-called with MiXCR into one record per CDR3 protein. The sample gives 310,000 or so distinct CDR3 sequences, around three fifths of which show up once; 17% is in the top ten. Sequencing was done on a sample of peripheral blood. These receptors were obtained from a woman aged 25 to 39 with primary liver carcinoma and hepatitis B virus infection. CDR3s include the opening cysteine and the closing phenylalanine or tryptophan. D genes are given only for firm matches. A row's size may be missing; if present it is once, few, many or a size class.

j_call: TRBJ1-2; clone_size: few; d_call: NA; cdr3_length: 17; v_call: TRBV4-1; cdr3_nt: TGCGCCAGCAGCCAAGAATTCCCGACGAACGTCCTTTATGGCTGCACCTTC; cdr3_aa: CASSQEFPTNVLYGCTF
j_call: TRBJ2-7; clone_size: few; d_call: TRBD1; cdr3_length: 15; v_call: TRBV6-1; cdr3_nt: TGTGCCAGCAGTCGTCCGGGACAGGGGATCTACGAGCAGTACTTC; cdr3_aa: CASSRPGQGIYEQYF
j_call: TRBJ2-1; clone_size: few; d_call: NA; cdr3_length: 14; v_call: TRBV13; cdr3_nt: TGTGCCAGCAGCTTAATGGAATCCTACAATGAGCAGTTCTTC; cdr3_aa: CASSLMESYNEQFF
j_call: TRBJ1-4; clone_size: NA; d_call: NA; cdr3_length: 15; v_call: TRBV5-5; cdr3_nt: TGTGCCAGCAGCTTGGGGACAGCCAGGTCCGAAAAACTGTTTTTT; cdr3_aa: CASSLGTARSEKLFF
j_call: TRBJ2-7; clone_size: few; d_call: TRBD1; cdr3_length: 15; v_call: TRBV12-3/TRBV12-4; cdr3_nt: TGTGCCAGCAGCCCCCGAGAAGGGGGCGGGTACGAGCAGTACTTC; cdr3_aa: CASSPREGGGYEQYF
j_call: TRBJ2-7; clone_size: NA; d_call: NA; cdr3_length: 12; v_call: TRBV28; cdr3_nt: TGTGCCAGCCACCAGAGGACCTACGAGCAGTACTTC; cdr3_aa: CASHQRTYEQYF
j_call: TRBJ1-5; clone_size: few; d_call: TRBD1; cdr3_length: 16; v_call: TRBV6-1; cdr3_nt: TGTGCCAGCAGTGAACTAACAGGGGACCCCCACGGGCCCCAGCATTTT; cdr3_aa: CASSELTGDPHGPQHF
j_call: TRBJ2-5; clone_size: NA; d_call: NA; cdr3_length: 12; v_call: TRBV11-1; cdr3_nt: TGTGCCAACAGCGATGGTCGGGAGACCCAGTACTTC; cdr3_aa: CANSDGRETQYF
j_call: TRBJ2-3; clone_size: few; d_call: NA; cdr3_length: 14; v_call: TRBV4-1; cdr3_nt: TGCGCCAGCAACTTCATGGGGGGAAAAGATACGCAGTATTTT; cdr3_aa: CASNFMGGKDTQYF
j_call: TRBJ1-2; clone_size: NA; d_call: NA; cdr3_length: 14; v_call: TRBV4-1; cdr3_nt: TGCGCCAGCAGCACCACACAGGGTGGCTATGGCTACACCTTC; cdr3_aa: CASSTTQGGYGYTF
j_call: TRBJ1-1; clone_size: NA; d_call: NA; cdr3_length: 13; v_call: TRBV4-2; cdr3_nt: TGTACCAGCAGCCAAGATAGAAAGACTGAAGCTTTCTTT; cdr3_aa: CTSSQDRKTEAFF
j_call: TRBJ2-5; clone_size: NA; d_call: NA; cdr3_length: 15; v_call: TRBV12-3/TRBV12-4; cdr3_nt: TGTGCCAGCAGTTTAAGCCAGGACCCCCAAGAGACCCAGTACTTC; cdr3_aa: CASSLSQDPQETQYF
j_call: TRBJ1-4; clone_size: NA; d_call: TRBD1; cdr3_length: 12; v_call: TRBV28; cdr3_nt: TGTGCCAGCAGTTGGACAGGGCGGAAACCGTTTTTT; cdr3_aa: CASSWTGRKPFF
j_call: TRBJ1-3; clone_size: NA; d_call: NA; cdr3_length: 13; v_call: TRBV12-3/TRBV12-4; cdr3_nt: TGTGCCAGCAGTTCCGCCTCCCTAAACACCATATATTTT; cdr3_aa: CASSSASLNTIYF
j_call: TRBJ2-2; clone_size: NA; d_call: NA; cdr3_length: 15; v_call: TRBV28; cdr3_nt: TGTGCCAGCAGTCCTGAGAGGCCTGGGGCCGGGGAGCTGTTTTTT; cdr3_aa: CASSPERPGAGELFF
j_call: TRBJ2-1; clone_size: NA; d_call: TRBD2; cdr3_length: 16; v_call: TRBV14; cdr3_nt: TGTGCCAGCAACTCTCAGGGACTAGCGGGTTACAATGAGCAGTTCTTC; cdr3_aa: CASNSQGLAGYNEQFF
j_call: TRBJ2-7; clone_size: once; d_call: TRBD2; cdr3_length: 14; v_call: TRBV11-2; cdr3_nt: TGTGCCGGCAGCTCTAGCGGTCTCTCCTATGAGCAGTACTTC; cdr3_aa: CAGSSSGLSYEQYF
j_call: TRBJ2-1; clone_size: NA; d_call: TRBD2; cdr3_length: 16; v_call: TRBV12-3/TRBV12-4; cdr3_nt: TGTGCCAGCACCTACATACGACTAGCGGGCTACAATGAGCAGTTCTTC; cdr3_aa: CASTYIRLAGYNEQFF
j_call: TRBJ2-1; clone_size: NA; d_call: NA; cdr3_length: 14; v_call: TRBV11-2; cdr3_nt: TGTGCCAGCAGCTTGAGACAGGCATCCAATAAACAGTCCTTC; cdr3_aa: CASSLRQASNKQSF
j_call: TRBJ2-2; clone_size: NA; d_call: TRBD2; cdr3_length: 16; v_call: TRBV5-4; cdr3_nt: TGTGCCAGCAGCTTGGCGGGGACTAGTAGAACCGGGGAGCTGTTTTTT; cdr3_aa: CASSLAGTSRTGELFF
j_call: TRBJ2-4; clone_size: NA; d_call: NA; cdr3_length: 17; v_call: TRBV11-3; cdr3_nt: TGTGCCAGTAGCGAATTTATGGCGGCCCCAGCCAAAAACACTCAGTACTTC; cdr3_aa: CASSEFMAAPAKNTQYF
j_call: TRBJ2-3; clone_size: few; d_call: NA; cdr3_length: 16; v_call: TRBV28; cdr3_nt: TGTGCCAGCAGTGGGGATTACAGGGACAGCACAGATACGCAGTATTTT; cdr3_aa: CASSGDYRDSTDTQYF
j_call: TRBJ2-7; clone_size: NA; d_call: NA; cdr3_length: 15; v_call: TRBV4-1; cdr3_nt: TGCGCCAGCAGCCAAGTGAGCGAATCGTTCTACGAGCAGTACTTC; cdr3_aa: CASSQVSESFYEQYF
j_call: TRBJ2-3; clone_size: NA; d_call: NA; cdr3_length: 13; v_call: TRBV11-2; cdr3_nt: TGTACCAGCAGCACGAGCGCAGGCGTTACGCAGTATTTT; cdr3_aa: CTSSTSAGVTQYF
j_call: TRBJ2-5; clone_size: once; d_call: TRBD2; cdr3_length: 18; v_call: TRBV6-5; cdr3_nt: TGTGTCAGCAGTTACTCGGGACTAGCGGGCCATAACCGAGAGACCCAGTATTTC; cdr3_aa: CVSSYSGLAGHNRETQYF
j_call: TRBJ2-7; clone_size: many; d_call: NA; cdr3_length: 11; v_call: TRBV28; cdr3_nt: TGTGCCAGCAGTTTCGTCGGCGAGCAGTACTTC; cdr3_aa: CASSFVGEQYF
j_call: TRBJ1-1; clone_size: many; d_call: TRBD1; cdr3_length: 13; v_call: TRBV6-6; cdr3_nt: TGTGCCAGCAGAACCCACAGGGGCACTGAAGCTTTCTTT; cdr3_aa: CASRTHRGTEAFF
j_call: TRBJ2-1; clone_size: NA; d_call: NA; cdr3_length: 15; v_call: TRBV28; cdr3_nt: TGTGCCAGCAGTTTCCGTTTAGGGAAGGTCAATGAGCAGTTCTTC; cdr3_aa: CASSFRLGKVNEQFF
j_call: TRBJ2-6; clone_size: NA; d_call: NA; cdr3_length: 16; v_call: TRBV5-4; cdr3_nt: TGTGCCAGCAACTTGGGAGGACGGTCTGGGGCCAACGTCCTGACTTTC; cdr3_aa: CASNLGGRSGANVLTF
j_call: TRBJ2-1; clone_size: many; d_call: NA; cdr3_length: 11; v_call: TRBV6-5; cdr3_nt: TGTGCCAGCACCGTGAACTTTGAGCAGTTCTTC; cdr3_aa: CASTVNFEQFF
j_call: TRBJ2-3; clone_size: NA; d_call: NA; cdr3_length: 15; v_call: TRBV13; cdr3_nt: TGTGCCAGCAGCTCCCTAGCGCTTGGAGCAGATACGCAGTATTTT; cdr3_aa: CASSSLALGADTQYF
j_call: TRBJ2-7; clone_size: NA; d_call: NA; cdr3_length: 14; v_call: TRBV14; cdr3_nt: TGTGCCAGCAGCCACCTGGGTCTAGCCCCAGACCAGTACTTC; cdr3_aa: CASSHLGLAPDQYF
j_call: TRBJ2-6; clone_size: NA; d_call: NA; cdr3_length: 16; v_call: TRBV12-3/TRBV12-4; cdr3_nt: TGTGCCAGCAGCCGGGCACTCCCCTCTGGGGCCAACGTCCTGACTTTC; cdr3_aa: CASSRALPSGANVLTF
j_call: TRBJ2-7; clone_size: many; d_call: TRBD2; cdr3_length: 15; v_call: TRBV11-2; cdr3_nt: TGTGCCAGCAGCTTAGCTTTGCGGGAGGTCTACGAGCAGTACTTC; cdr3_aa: CASSLALREVYEQYF
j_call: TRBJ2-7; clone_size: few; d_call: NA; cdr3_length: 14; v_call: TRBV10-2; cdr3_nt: TGCGCCAGCACCGTGGGGGTCGGCCCATACGAGCAGTACTTC; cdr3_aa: CASTVGVGPYEQYF
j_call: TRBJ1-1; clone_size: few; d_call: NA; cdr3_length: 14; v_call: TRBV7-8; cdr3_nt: TGTGCCAGCAGGCAGGGGCGGGGAGGTACTGAAGCTTTCTTT; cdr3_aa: CASRQGRGGTEAFF
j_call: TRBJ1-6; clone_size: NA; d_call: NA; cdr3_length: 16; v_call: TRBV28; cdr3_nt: TGTGCCAGCAGTCGCGCGGGTAGCCCCTATAATTCACCCCTCCACTTT; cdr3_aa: CASSRAGSPYNSPLHF
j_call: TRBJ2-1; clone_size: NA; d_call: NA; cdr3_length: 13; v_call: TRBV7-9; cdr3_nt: TGTGCCAGCAGCGTAGTAGCCGAGAATGAGCAGTTCTTC; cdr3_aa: CASSVVAENEQFF
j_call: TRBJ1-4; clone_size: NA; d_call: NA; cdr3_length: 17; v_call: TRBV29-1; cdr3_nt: TGCAGCGTAAAATCCTACAAGGCAGGGGAGAGGAATGAAAAACTGTTTTTT; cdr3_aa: CSVKSYKAGERNEKLFF
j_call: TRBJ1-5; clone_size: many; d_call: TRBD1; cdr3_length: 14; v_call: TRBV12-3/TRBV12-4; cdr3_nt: TGTGCCACCACAGGACAGGGGGGAGGGCAGCCCCAGCATTTT; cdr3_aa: CATTGQGGGQPQHF
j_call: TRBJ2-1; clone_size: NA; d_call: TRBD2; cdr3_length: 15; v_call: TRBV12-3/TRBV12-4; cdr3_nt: TGTGCCAACAGCCTGTCCGGGACTAGCGGATTTGAGCAGTTTTTC; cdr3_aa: CANSLSGTSGFEQFF
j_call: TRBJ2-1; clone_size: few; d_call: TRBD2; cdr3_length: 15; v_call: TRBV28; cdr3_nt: TGTGCCATCCGGGGGGGGGAGACATCCTACAATGAGCAGTTCTTC; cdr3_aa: CAIRGGETSYNEQFF
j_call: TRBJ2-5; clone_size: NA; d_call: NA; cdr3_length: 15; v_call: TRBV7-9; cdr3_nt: TGTGTCAGCAGCTTAGTCCAACAGCCAGGCGAGACCCAGTACTTC; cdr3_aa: CVSSLVQQPGETQYF